These 6 T cell receptor beta chains originate from one sample sequenced in a study of blood T cell repertoires in COVID-19. The assay was immunoSEQ multiplex PCR, and TCRdb's table has in-frame clones only and misses some. This sample has some 150,000 clones, with 78% found just once. Sequencing used peripheral blood. The source of these receptors is a woman over 75 with acute or convalescent COVID-19.

The V and J genes are TRBV18 and TRBJ2-1; 7 bases line up with TRBD2. V lost 6 bases and J lost 6; bases outside the gene matches: 5. The CDR3 is 13 residues long. In germline, CDR1 is KGHSH, CDR2 LQKENI. This chain's CDR3 is CASSPAGVNEQFF. CDR3 nucleotide sequence: TGTGCCAGCTCGCCGGCGGGGGTCAATGAGCAGTTCTTC.

V and J are TRBV19 and TRBJ1-1; 7 nucleotides align to TRBD1. This CDR3 is 13 amino acids long. Trimming removed 6 bases from V and 1 base from J; junction bases left unmatched: 2. CDR1 is LNHDA, CDR2 SQIVND, per germline (reference sequence). CDR3 sequence: CASRDRTNTEAFF. DNA of the CDR3: TGTGCCAGTAGGGACAGGACGAACACTGAAGCTTTCTTT.

This clone was recorded only once. The DNA of the CDR3 is TGTGCCAGCAGCCAATCAGGGGGATTGGGCTACACCTTC. Residues: CASSQSGGLGYTF. The V call is TRBV3-1 (or the pseudogene TRBV3-2), the J call TRBJ1-2; TRBD1 matches at 7 bases. The CDR3 is made up of 13 amino acids. Trimming cost V 2 bases and J 8 bases; bases outside gene matches: 5. Germline V gene data show CDR1 as LGHDT and CDR2 as YNNKEL (reference sequence).

The rearrangement links TRBV6-5 to TRBJ2-1; tentatively, D is TRBD1 (6 bases). V was clipped by 0 bases and J by 7 bases, with 16 bases between them. CDR3 length: 16 amino acids. CDR1 and CDR2 from the germline V gene are MNHEY and SVGAGI. CDR3 in amino acids: CASSYSRAGASNEQFF. The CDR3, as DNA: TGTGCCAGCAGTTACTCGCGGGCAGGGGCCTCAAATGAGCAGTTCTTC.

The CDR3 is CARSPPAAGNYGYTF. The CDR3 DNA sequence: TGTGCCAGAAGCCCCCCGGCGGCAGGGAACTATGGCTACACCTTC. The J gene is TRBJ1-2, the V gene TRBV7-5; the table assigns TRBD1, which was not confirmed against the DNA. TRBV7-5 represents a pseudogene. This CDR3 spans 15 amino acids.

This clone came up once. Other DNA sequences in this specimen translate into the identical CDR3. This chain connects TRBV5-5 to TRBJ1-1; D is perhaps TRBD1 (6 bases). Germline V gene data show CDR1 as SGHKS and CDR2 as YYEKEE (reference sequence). V was shortened by 0 bases and J by 0 bases, with 9 bases between the two germline ends. The CDR3 has 15 residues. The CDR3 nucleotides read TGTGCCAGCAGCTTGGGCAGGGGCATGAACACTGAAGCTTTCTTT. The encoded protein is CASSLGRGMNTEAFF.